Here is one TCR beta chain with its context. This entry belongs to a study of blood T cell repertoires in COVID-19. Study-level information: The United States, Italy and Spain were the sources of the acute and convalescent COVID-19 samples.

Per the original methods: The assay estimated nucleated cells by amplifying reference gene primers. Some clones are missing from TCRdb's copy, which holds only in-frame ones; the method was immunoSEQ multiplex PCR. Clone size and the V and J calls come from that table; the DNA yielded D and trimming. The sample yields tens of thousands of clones, approximately 86% seen once. Sequenced material: peripheral blood. The source of this sequence is a human donor with active COVID-19. The donor label of this sample is uncertain.

CDR3 residues: CASSKDTLAGVETQYF. For the CDR3, the DNA is TGTGCCAGCAGCAAAGATACACTAGCGGGGGTGGAGACCCAGTACTTC. The rearrangement uses TRBV21-1 and TRBJ2-5; no check of the table's D call, TRBD2, against the DNA was made. TRBV21-1 is a listed pseudogene. The CDR3 length is 16 residues.